This T cell receptor beta chain comes out of a study of shared clonotypes between healthy human individuals. It was CD45RO-negative cells, positively selected for CCR7, that made up naive CD8 cells, with terminally differentiated effector memory CD45RA+ cells excluded. Profiled with immunoSEQ multiplex PCR; TCRdb holds only in-frame clones, not every one. The sample has about 2 million clones, approximately 94% seen once. J was trimmed by 2 bases and V by 3 bases; bases with no gene match: 6. The CDR3 has 15 amino acids. Germline values: CDR1 SGDLS, CDR2 YYNGEE. A remark on this clone: Its antigen is not identified.

Findings and limits, study-wide: Represented diversity, genetic and exposure-history alike, was limited by few donors. When compared with the clonotypes that were shared by all four sorted-subset donors, the non-shared clonotypes turned out to have lower generation probabilities.

V is TRBV9 and J is TRBJ2-7, with TRBD1 matching 9 bases. This clonotype originated in a man aged 18 to 30 in good health. The sequencing input was naive CD8+ T cells sorted from blood. In nucleotides, the CDR3 is TGTGCCAGCAGCGCTTCGGGACAGGGCACCTACGAGCAGTACTTC. Translation: CASSASGQGTYEQYF.